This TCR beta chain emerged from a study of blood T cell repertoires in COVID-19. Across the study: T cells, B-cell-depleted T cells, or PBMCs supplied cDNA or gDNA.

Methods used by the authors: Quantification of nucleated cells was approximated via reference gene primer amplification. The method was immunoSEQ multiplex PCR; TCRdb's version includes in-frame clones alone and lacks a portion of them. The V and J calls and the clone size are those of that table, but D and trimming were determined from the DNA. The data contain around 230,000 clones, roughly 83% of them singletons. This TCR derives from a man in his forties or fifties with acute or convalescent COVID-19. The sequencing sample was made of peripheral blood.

The CDR3: CASGQFAGMGTEAFF. The CDR3 DNA is TGTGCCAGCGGCCAATTTGCAGGGATGGGCACTGAAGCTTTCTTT. The V gene is TRBV2, the J gene TRBJ1-1, with D tentatively TRBD1 (5 bases). V lost 8 bases, J lost 4 bases, and 20 bases lay in between. Germline CDR1 SNHLY, CDR2 FYNNEI. CDR3 length: 15 amino acids. Full variable domain (missing parts from reference TRBV2 and TRBJ1-1): EPEVTQTPSHQVTQMGQEVILRCVPISNHLYFYWYRQILGQKVEFLVSFYNNEISEKSEIFDDQFSVERPDGSNFTLKIRSTKLEDSAMYFCASGQFAGMGTEAFFGQGTRLTVV.